Below, 7 T cell receptor beta chains from the same sample are listed, as sequenced in a study of blood T cell repertoires in COVID-19. The repertoire was sequenced with immunoSEQ multiplex PCR; TCRdb's copy has only in-frame clones and lacks some. The table records around 500,000 clones, 75% to 90% of them present only once. Material: peripheral blood. These receptors came from a human donor in a cohort sampled during active COVID-19.

The chain employs TRBV5-1 and TRBJ2-2; TRBD1 might be the D (5 bases). Trimming shortened V by 0 bases and J by 2 bases, and 8 bases separated the two germline ends. The CDR3 consists of 15 residues. Germline V gives CDR1 SGHRS, CDR2 YFSETQ. This CDR3 is CASSLGRTNTGELFF. CDR3 coding DNA: TGCGCCAGCAGCTTGGGACGGACAAACACCGGGGAGCTGTTTTTT.

The chain joins TRBV7-3 to TRBJ1-3; D gene unclear. There are 15 residues in the CDR3. Trimming left V 1 base short and J 0 bases short, with 7 bases between. The germline V gene has CDR1 SGHTA and CDR2 FQGTGA. This CDR3 is CASSLMGYSGNTIYF. As DNA, the CDR3 is TGTGCCAGCAGCTTAATGGGCTACTCTGGAAACACCATATATTTT.

The chain is built from TRBV28 and TRBJ1-2; TRBD1 might be the D (6 bases). The CDR3 runs to 14 residues. The germline V and J ends were trimmed by 5 bases and 3 bases, with 13 bases remaining between them. Germline CDR1 reads MDHEN; CDR2 reads SYDVKM. CDR3: CASSPNRVHYGYTF. Here the CDR3 DNA reads TGTGCCAGCAGTCCCAACAGGGTTCACTATGGCTACACCTTC.

The genes are TRBV27 and TRBJ1-5; 7 bases map to TRBD1. The CDR3 spans 15 residues. Germline CDR1 reads MNHEY; CDR2 reads SMNVEV (reference sequence). V gave up 2 bases and J gave up 1 base; unmatched junction bases: 2. CDR3 protein: CASSLQGQSNQPQHF. CDR3 in DNA: TGTGCCAGCAGTTTACAGGGACAGAGCAATCAGCCCCAGCATTTT.

The rearrangement joins TRBV5-8 to TRBJ2-5; 11 bases align to TRBD2. Germline V gene lookup returns CDR1 SGHTS and CDR2 YDEGEE. The length of the CDR3 is 17 residues. The junction had 8 bases not matched to a gene; V was cut back by 3 bases and J by 1 base. CDR3 bases: TGTGCCAGCAGCTCAAGTAGGACTAGCGGGTCCCAAGAGACCCAGTACTTC. Translation gives CASSSSRTSGSQETQYF. The full variable domain, rest sourced from reference TRBV5-8 and TRBJ2-5, is EAGVTQSPTHLIKTRGQQATLRCSPISGHTSVYWYQQALGLGLQFLLWYDEGEERNRGNFPPRFSGRQFPNYSSELNVNALELEDSALYLCASSSSRTSGSQETQYFGPGTRLLVL.

The count of this clone is one. The chain employs TRBV19 and TRBJ2-5; 9 nucleotides line up with TRBD1. CDR1 and CDR2 from the germline V gene are LNHDA and SQIVND (reference sequence). The ends lost 4 bases at V and 5 bases at J; junction bases unmatched: 8. The CDR3 is 15 residues long. CDR3: CASSTLGTGLETQYF. CDR3 nucleotides: TGTGCCAGTAGTACCCTGGGGACAGGGTTGGAGACCCAGTACTTC.

The chain recombines TRBV11-2 with TRBJ1-2; TRBD1 aligns across 7 bases. The CDR3 has 14 residues. Trimming at V came to 3 bases and at J to 6 bases, leaving 7 bases not matched to a gene. CDR1 and CDR2 from the germline V gene are SGHAT and FQNNGV. Here the CDR3 reads CASSLADRFHGYTF. The CDR3 nucleotides are TGTGCCAGCAGCTTGGCGGACAGGTTCCATGGCTACACCTTC.